A single sample gave rise to the 30 T cell receptor beta chains below, sequenced in a study of CD8+ T cells in alopecia areata. Extraction and reverse transcription of RNA yielded cDNA as the sequencing template. Assay used: immunoSEQ multiplex PCR; TCRdb lists only in-frame clones, some missing. Of 150,000 to 200,000 clones detected, 60% appear once; the ten largest clones hold over 1%. Treatment here: oral pan-JAK inhibitor, 5-10 mg twice daily. The input for sequencing was CD4+ T cells sorted from blood, taken at week 24, from a patient treated with tofacitinib. The source of these receptors is a human donor with alopecia areata.

The rearrangement joins TRBV6-1 to TRBJ2-5, with 8 bases that match TRBD1. The CDR3 covers 17 residues. CDR1 is MNHNS and CDR2 is SASEGT in the germline V gene. V was pared by 2 bases and J by 4 bases, with 12 bases of the junction left unmatched. CDR3 DNA: TGTGCCAGCAGTGAACGGGCAGGGGGCGCCTTTAGAGAGACCCAGTACTTC. Encoded protein: CASSERAGGAFRETQYF.

DNA for the CDR3: TGCAGTGCCCTACAGGGGAGTACGCAGTATTTT. Its protein is CSALQGSTQYF. The chain combines TRBV20-1 with TRBJ2-3; 7 positions match TRBD1. Germline lookup yields CDR1 DFQATT and CDR2 SNEGSKA (reference sequence). The CDR3 is made up of 11 amino acids. J gave up 8 bases and V 6 bases, and 5 bases lay outside the gene matches.

This sequence joins TRBV7-8 and TRBJ1-1; tentatively, D is TRBD1 (6 bases). The CDR3 sequence is 14 residues long. V lost 6 bases and J 1 base, leaving 12 bases between the germline ends. CDR1 and CDR2 from the germline V gene are SGHVS and FQNEAQ. The CDR3 sequence: CASSSRRGNTEAFF. As DNA, the CDR3 is TGTGCCAGCAGTTCCCGCAGGGGGAACACTGAAGCTTTCTTT.

The rearrangement joins TRBV7-2 to TRBJ2-3; the D is unclear. V lost 5 bases to trimming and J lost 4 bases, with 13 bases between them. Germline lookup yields CDR1 SGHTA and CDR2 FQGNSA. The CDR3 is made up of 14 amino acids. CDR3 DNA sequence: TGTGCCAGCAGCCCAAACCGTGGGGCAGATACGCAGTATTTT. This codes for CASSPNRGADTQYF.

This chain joins TRBV18 and TRBJ1-2; D remains unclear. The ends were cut back, 6 bases at V and 4 bases at J, with 6 bases in the middle. Germline CDR1 and CDR2: KGHSH and LQKENI. The CDR3 is 11 amino acids. The CDR3 region is CASSGGYGYTF. CDR3 sequence (DNA): TGTGCCAGCTCGGGTGGCTATGGCTACACCTTC.

The gene calls are TRBV6-1 and TRBJ1-1; a weak D match, TRBD1 (5 bases). The V gene's germline CDR1 is MNHNS and CDR2 SASEGT. This CDR3 has 14 residues. The V and J ends lost 11 bases and 4 bases respectively, with 20 bases between them. The CDR3, as DNA: TGTGCCGGCGCGGGCCGGGGCGCGGTCACTGAAGCTTTCTTT. Its protein is CAGAGRGAVTEAFF.

The chain links TRBV6-6 to TRBJ1-1, with a weak D call TRBD1 (5 bases). V was shortened by 4 bases and J by 9 bases, with 12 bases between the two germline ends. This CDR3 has 12 residues. CDR1 is MNHNY and CDR2 is SVGAGI in the germline V gene (reference sequence). CDR3 loop: CASSLGVIQAFF. The CDR3 DNA is TGTGCCAGCAGTTTAGGGGTTATACAAGCTTTCTTT.

The rearrangement uses TRBV29-1 and TRBJ1-2; D remains unclear. The CDR3 runs to 13 residues. V dropped 7 bases and J dropped 0 bases, with 12 bases sitting between them. Germline V lookup: CDR1 SQVTM, CDR2 ANQGSEA. In DNA, the CDR3 is TGCAGCGACCGAGCGGCACCTAACTATGGCTACACCTTC. Translating gives CSDRAAPNYGYTF.

This sequence joins TRBV2 and TRBJ1-5, with D hard to call. The CDR3 is made up of 14 amino acids. The germline gives CDR1 SNHLY, CDR2 FYNNEI. Trimming took 7 bases from V and 5 from J, leaving 15 bases between them. The DNA of the CDR3 is TGTGCCAGCACGTGGGCAGCGCGGGATCAGCCCCAGCATTTT. Translation: CASTWAARDQPQHF.

The table lists this clone with a few counts. The chain recombines TRBV7-2 with TRBJ2-7, with D perhaps TRBD1 or TRBD2 (6 bases each). Germline CDR1 SGHTA, CDR2 FQGNSA. This CDR3 region has 14 residues. V lost 5 bases and J 0 bases, leaving 11 bases between the germline ends. CDR3 coding DNA: TGTGCCAGCAGCCGGGGGCAGTACTCCTACGAGCAGTACTTC. It yields the protein CASSRGQYSYEQYF.

The sample holds one count of this clone. V gene TRBV4-3 combines with J gene TRBJ2-1; D is possibly TRBD1 (5 bases). Germline CDR1 and CDR2: LGHNA and YSLEER. The CDR3 spans 13 residues. Trimming removed 3 bases from V and 6 bases from J, with 9 bases in between. In DNA form, the CDR3 reads TGCGCCAGCAGCCACGGCAGGGTCAATGAGCAGTTCTTC. Its translation: CASSHGRVNEQFF.

V is TRBV9 and J is TRBJ1-2, with 7 bases lining up with TRBD1. Germline trimming cut 4 bases from V and 4 bases from J; bases unmatched to any gene: 10. The CDR3 sequence is 15 residues long. CDR1 SGDLS and CDR2 YYNGEE come from the germline V gene. The CDR3 loop is CASSPRTEGAYGYTF. As DNA, the CDR3 is TGTGCCAGCAGCCCAAGGACAGAGGGGGCCTATGGCTACACCTTC.

This chain joins TRBV19 and TRBJ2-7; D is possibly TRBD2 (5 bases). Trimming shortened V by 5 bases and J by 3 bases, and 14 bases separated the two germline ends. The CDR3 totals 14 residues. CDR1 is LNHDA, CDR2 SQIVND, per germline (reference sequence). The CDR3 is CASSSGFDLYEQYF. CDR3 DNA sequence: TGTGCCAGTAGTTCGGGGTTTGATCTCTACGAGCAGTACTTC. Variable domain in full (rest from reference TRBV19 and TRBJ2-7): DGGITQSPKYLFRKEGQNVTLSCEQNLNHDAMYWYRQDPGQGLRLIYYSQIVNDFQKGDIAEGYSVSREKKESFPLTVTSAQKNPTAFYLCASSSGFDLYEQYFGPGTRLTVT.

There are a few counts of this clone. The chain joins TRBV29-1 to TRBJ2-7; 10 nucleotides align to TRBD1. The CDR3 is made up of 12 amino acids. V was pared by 7 bases and J by 4 bases, with 4 bases of the junction left unmatched. Germline lookup yields CDR1 SQVTM and CDR2 ANQGSEA. This CDR3 reads CSAGDRGYEQYF. The DNA of the CDR3 is TGCAGCGCCGGGGACAGGGGTTACGAGCAGTACTTC.

The chain carries TRBV13 and TRBJ2-5, with D perhaps TRBD2 (5 bases). Germline lookup yields CDR1 PRHDT and CDR2 FYEKMQ (reference sequence). V was pared by 1 base and J by 3 bases, with 18 bases between. This CDR3 spans 17 amino acids. The CDR3 coding sequence is TGTGCCAGCAGCTTAGAGGGTAGCAGAGGAGGAAAAGAGACCCAGTACTTC. Translated, it gives CASSLEGSRGGKETQYF.

This clone was seen a few times. CDR3: CATSSHQGSKKAFF. CDR3 DNA: TGTGCCACCAGCAGCCATCAGGGCAGTAAAAAAGCTTTCTTT. The genes are TRBV15 and TRBJ1-1, with D possibly TRBD1 on 5 matching bases. V shed 3 bases and J shed 9 bases, with 17 bases lying between them. The CDR3 extends over 14 amino acids. The V gene's germline CDR1 is LNHNV and CDR2 YYDKDF (reference sequence).

This clone was detected a few times. The chain links TRBV5-6 to TRBJ2-7; 7 positions agree with TRBD2. CDR3 length: 14 amino acids. V gave up 3 bases and J gave up 3 bases; unmatched junction bases: 6. The germline CDR1 and CDR2 sequences are SGHDT and YYEEEE. CDR3 amino acids: CASSSTGGVYEQYF. CDR3 coding DNA: TGTGCCAGCAGCTCGACGGGGGGTGTCTACGAGCAGTACTTC.

This clone was seen a few times. The rearrangement links TRBV29-1 to TRBJ1-1, with D possibly TRBD1 on 5 matching bases. The germline V and J ends were trimmed by 1 base and 2 bases, with 11 bases remaining between them. This CDR3 is 14 amino acids long. Germline V gene data show CDR1 as SQVTM and CDR2 as ANQGSEA. In nucleotides, the CDR3 is TGCAGCGTTGAAGTTGGACACTCCAACACTGAAGCTTTCTTT. It encodes CSVEVGHSNTEAFF.

This clone was picked up a small number of times. V and J are TRBV5-4 and TRBJ2-1; D remains ambiguous. CDR3 length: 11 residues. Germline CDR1 SGHNT, CDR2 YYREEE (reference sequence). V shed 1 base and J shed 11 bases, with 7 bases lying between them. The CDR3 reads CASSLMGQQFF. The CDR3, as DNA: TGTGCCAGCAGCTTGATGGGCCAGCAGTTCTTC.

V gene TRBV7-2 combines with J gene TRBJ1-2; D may be TRBD1 (6 bases). CDR3 size: 15 residues. The germline V gene encodes CDR1 SGHTA and CDR2 FQGNSA. V was shortened by 4 bases and J by 4 bases, with 16 bases between the two germline ends. Here the CDR3 reads CASSSSPGQTYGYTF. In nucleotides, the CDR3 is TGTGCCAGCAGCTCTTCGCCCGGACAGACCTATGGCTACACCTTC.

The rearrangement links TRBV5-1 to TRBJ1-5; D is possibly TRBD1 (6 bases). Germline V gene lookup returns CDR1 SGHRS and CDR2 YFSETQ. V lost 4 bases and J 7 bases, leaving 15 bases between the germline ends. CDR3 length: 14 residues. CDR3 amino acids: CASSPQQGEQPQHF. The CDR3 DNA sequence: TGCGCCAGCAGCCCCCAACAGGGAGAACAGCCCCAGCATTTT.

This sequence joins TRBV14 and TRBJ2-3, with 10 bases lining up with TRBD2. Trimming took 5 bases from V and 0 from J; bases not matched to a gene: 5. This CDR3 has 16 residues. Germline V gene data show CDR1 as SGHDN and CDR2 as FVKESK. The DNA of the CDR3 is TGTGCCAGCAGCTTCCGGACTAGCGGCAGCACAGATACGCAGTATTTT. Translation: CASSFRTSGSTDTQYF. The full variable domain, completed using reference TRBV14 and TRBJ2-3, is EAGVTQFPSHSVIEKGQTVTLRCDPISGHDNLYWYRRVMGKEIKFLLHFVKESKQDESGMPNNRFLAERTGGTYSTLKVQPAELEDSGVYFCASSFRTSGSTDTQYFGPGTRLTVL.

The chain employs TRBV6-5 and TRBJ1-2; no reliable D call. CDR1 MNHEY and CDR2 SVGAGI come from the germline V gene. V was clipped by 8 bases and J by 8 bases, with 18 bases between them. This CDR3 is 13 amino acids long. The CDR3 loop reads CASASRAYGGYTF. DNA of the CDR3: TGTGCCAGCGCCTCTCGGGCTTACGGGGGCTACACCTTC.

V is TRBV7-3 and J is TRBJ2-2, with 10 bases identical to TRBD2. The V gene end was trimmed by 6 bases and the J gene end by 1 base; junction bases not matched to a gene: 2. The CDR3 totals 15 residues. CDR1 and CDR2 (germline): SGHTA, FQGTGA. CDR3 amino acids: CASRRTSGNTGELFF. The CDR3 nucleotides are TGTGCCAGCAGACGGACTAGCGGGAACACCGGGGAGCTGTTTTTT. The variable domain in full, completed from reference TRBV7-3 and TRBJ2-2, reads GAGVSQTPSNKVTEKGKYVELRCDPISGHTALYWYRQSLGQGPEFLIYFQGTGAADDSGLPNDRFFAVRPEGSVSTLKIQRTERGDSAVYLCASRRTSGNTGELFFGEGSRLTVL.

The J gene is TRBJ1-5, the V gene TRBV6-6; D is perhaps TRBD1 (5 bases). V lost 7 bases and J lost 4, with 14 bases in between. The germline V gene encodes CDR1 MNHNY and CDR2 SVGAGI (reference sequence). The CDR3 runs to 14 residues. In DNA, the CDR3 is TGTGCCAGCACCTCCCGGGCAGGGAATCAGCCCCAGCATTTT. Encoded protein: CASTSRAGNQPQHF.

The V call is TRBV14, the J call TRBJ2-2; tentatively, D is TRBD1 (6 bases). V was trimmed by 0 bases and J by 1 base, leaving 15 bases between them. The CDR3 consists of 18 residues. CDR1 is SGHDN, CDR2 FVKESK, per germline. The CDR3 loop reads CASSQEKAIRGNTGELFF. DNA for the CDR3: TGTGCCAGCAGCCAAGAAAAGGCGATCAGGGGGAACACCGGGGAGCTGTTTTTT.

The V call is TRBV30, the J call TRBJ1-2, with 7 positions matching TRBD1. V shed 2 bases and J 2 bases; nucleotides not matched to a gene: 5. This CDR3 spans 14 amino acids. Germline V lookup: CDR1 GTSNPN, CDR2 SVGIG (reference sequence). CDR3 region: CAWSRTGGNYGYTF. CDR3 sequence (DNA): TGTGCCTGGAGTCGGACAGGAGGGAACTATGGCTACACCTTC.

The genes are TRBV29-1 and TRBJ1-2; no firm D call. This CDR3 spans 11 amino acids. Trimming took 7 bases from V and 5 from J, leaving 11 bases between them. Germline lookup yields CDR1 SQVTM and CDR2 ANQGSEA. The CDR3 DNA reads as TGCAGCGCCCACATTGGTTATGGCTACACCTTC. Translation gives CSAHIGYGYTF.

The chain links TRBV29-1 to TRBJ1-1, with D possibly being TRBD1 (5 bases). Germline CDR1 and CDR2: SQVTM and ANQGSEA. V lost 7 bases and J 2 bases, leaving 14 bases between the germline ends. This CDR3 region has 13 residues. The CDR3 sequence: CSANQGGNTEAFF. The CDR3 bases are TGCAGCGCCAACCAGGGCGGTAACACTGAAGCTTTCTTT.

On this clone itself: At the DNA level, this CDR3 is encoded by other sequences in the same sample as well. The chain has TRBV20-1 and TRBJ1-4; D gene ambiguous. Deletions cut 1 base from V and 8 bases from J, with 5 bases between. Germline V CDR1 and CDR2: DFQATT, SNEGSKA (reference sequence). This CDR3 comprises 11 residues. For the CDR3, the DNA is TGCAGTGCTAGAGGCCAGGAAAAACTGTTTTTT. This codes for CSARGQEKLFF.